The 30 T cell receptor beta chains listed next were all sequenced from one sample in a study of cytomegalovirus exposure and HLA in healthy donors. The study ran its PCR with 60 Vbeta and 13 Jbeta primers. TCRdb keeps only in-frame clones here, not all; method: immunoSEQ multiplex PCR. This sample yields about 130,000 clones, of which 70% to 85% are seen a single time; approximately 3.8% belongs to the top ten. Specimen: PBMCs. The source of these receptors is a man aged 40-49 years in good health and CMV-seropositive.

The chain links TRBV6-4 to TRBJ1-2; D perhaps matches TRBD1 (6 bases). The V end was cut by 4 bases, the J end by 8 bases, with 17 bases between. The CDR3 is 14 residues long. CDR1 MRHNA and CDR2 SNTAGT come from the germline V gene. This chain's CDR3 is CASSVTPQGKGYTF. The DNA of the CDR3 is TGTGCCAGCAGTGTAACGCCCCAGGGGAAGGGCTACACCTTC.

The V and J genes are TRBV7-2 and TRBJ2-7; 9 bases line up with TRBD1. J lost 4 bases, V lost 5 bases, and 15 bases had no gene match. CDR3 size: 17 residues. Germline V gene data show CDR1 as SGHTA and CDR2 as FQGNSA. CDR3 sequence: CASSPPRSTGGYYEQYF. The CDR3 DNA is TGTGCCAGCAGCCCCCCTCGTTCGACAGGGGGTTATTACGAGCAGTACTTC.

The V and J genes are TRBV10-1 and TRBJ2-7, with D maybe TRBD1 (7 bases). The CDR3 extends over 14 amino acids. V was trimmed by 5 bases and J by 8 bases, leaving 19 bases between them. Germline CDR1 reads WNHNN; CDR2 reads SYGVQD (reference sequence). This CDR3 reads CASSPGTGGQKQYF. Here the CDR3 DNA reads TGCGCCAGCAGTCCAGGGACCGGGGGACAGAAGCAGTACTTC.

The chain joins TRBV11-2 to TRBJ2-5; D may be TRBD2 (6 bases). Trimming took off 5 bases at V and 7 bases at J, with 20 bases between the two ends. Per germline, CDR1 SGHAT and CDR2 FQNNGV. The CDR3 loop spans 15 amino acids. The CDR3 is CASSMSRDFPGTQYF. The CDR3 coding sequence is TGTGCCAGCAGCATGTCCCGGGACTTTCCGGGGACCCAGTACTTC.

V and J are TRBV2 and TRBJ2-5, with D perhaps assigned TRBD1 or TRBD2 (7 bases each). Trimming removed 7 bases at V and 0 bases at J, with 15 bases between. This CDR3 has 15 residues. Germline V gives CDR1 SNHLY, CDR2 FYNNEI. CDR3: CASTEAGQHQETQYF. The DNA for the CDR3 is TGTGCCAGCACCGAAGCGGGACAGCACCAAGAGACCCAGTACTTC. Filled out from reference TRBV2 and TRBJ2-5, the complete variable domain reads EPEVTQTPSHQVTQMGQEVILRCVPISNHLYFYWYRQILGQKVEFLVSFYNNEISEKSEIFDDQFSVERPDGSNFTLKIRSTKLEDSAMYFCASTEAGQHQETQYFGPGTRLLVL.

As to this clone: Other DNA sequences in this specimen translate into the identical CDR3. This chain uses TRBV7-9 with TRBJ2-2, with 13 bases that match TRBD2. Germline V gene lookup returns CDR1 SEHNR and CDR2 FQNEAQ (reference sequence). After removal of 3 bases from V and 4 bases from J, the junction contained 5 bases not matched to a gene. The CDR3 has 17 residues. CDR3 protein: CASSFVRLAGGTGELFF. CDR3 sequence (DNA): TGTGCCAGCAGCTTCGTTAGACTAGCGGGGGGCACCGGGGAGCTGTTTTTT.

The V and J genes are TRBV7-9 and TRBJ2-7; weak D call: TRBD2 (5 bases). Germline V CDR1 and CDR2: SEHNR, FQNEAQ (reference sequence). CDR3 length equals 14 residues. V was clipped by 2 bases and J by 6 bases, with 14 bases between them. This chain's CDR3 is CASSLMEVWREQYF. The CDR3 DNA sequence: TGTGCCAGCAGCTTAATGGAGGTATGGCGCGAGCAGTACTTC.

The chain couples TRBV4-2 to TRBJ2-3; 8 nucleotides agree with TRBD2. From germline, CDR1 is LGHNA and CDR2 YNFKEQ. Trimming took 0 bases from V and 1 from J; bases not matched to a gene: 6. The CDR3 totals 17 residues. Here the CDR3 DNA reads TGTGCCAGCAGCCAAGATCTTCAAGCGGGGGGCACAGATACGCAGTATTTT. Translating it yields CASSQDLQAGGTDTQYF.

This clone was counted a few times. This sequence joins TRBV7-9 and TRBJ2-1, with 8 bases identical to TRBD1. V was pared by 5 bases and J by 3 bases, with 12 bases of the junction left unmatched. The CDR3 consists of 17 residues. The germline V gene encodes CDR1 SEHNR and CDR2 FQNEAQ (reference sequence). CDR3 nucleotides: TGTGCCAGCAGCCCAGGGGGCGGACGGAGGGTCTACAATGAGCAGTTCTTC. Translating it yields CASSPGGGRRVYNEQFF.

V and J are TRBV7-8 and TRBJ1-2, with 7 positions matching TRBD1. The CDR3 runs to 14 residues. V shed 1 base and J 4 bases; nucleotides not matched to a gene: 3. Germline V CDR1 and CDR2: SGHVS, FQNEAQ. CDR3 coding DNA: TGTGCCAGCAGCTTAGATACAGGGGTCTATGGCTACACCTTC. Encoded protein: CASSLDTGVYGYTF.

V and J are TRBV10-3 and TRBJ1-5; D may be TRBD1 (5 bases). The CDR3 totals 17 residues. The germline gives CDR1 ENHRY, CDR2 SYGVKD. The V gene lost 2 bases and the J gene lost 5 bases, with 19 bases spanning the gap. This chain's CDR3 is CAISEGQGGQGDQPQHF. The CDR3 bases are TGTGCCATCAGTGAGGGGCAGGGTGGTCAGGGTGATCAGCCCCAGCATTTT.

The V and J genes are TRBV21-1 and TRBJ2-3; TRBD2 was called by the table and not checked on the DNA. TRBV21-1 constitutes a pseudogene. The CDR3 spans 18 residues. The CDR3 is CASSKGESPKRGADTQYF. CDR3 nucleotides: TGTGCCAGCAGCAAAGGGGAGTCCCCCAAGCGAGGTGCAGATACGCAGTATTTT.

The chain combines TRBV23-1 with TRBJ1-2, with D possibly being TRBD1 (6 bases). TRBV23-1 is marked as an open reading frame, function uncertain. V was shortened by 2 bases and J by 2 bases, with 12 bases between the two germline ends. This CDR3 has 15 amino acids. CDR3 sequence: CASSQPQGPNYGYTF. The DNA for the CDR3 is TGCGCCAGCAGTCAACCACAGGGACCGAACTATGGCTACACCTTC.

The rearrangement links TRBV9 to TRBJ2-7, with D hard to call. V was trimmed by 0 bases and J by 3 bases, leaving 13 bases between them. The CDR3 runs to 15 residues. Germline lookup yields CDR1 SGDLS and CDR2 YYNGEE. The CDR3 loop reads CASSVATDTHYEQYF. In nucleotides, the CDR3 is TGTGCCAGCAGCGTAGCTACTGACACCCACTACGAGCAGTACTTC.

In this sample, this clone turned up once. As DNA, the CDR3 is TGTGCCAGCTCACCAACCAGGAATACTTACGAGCAGTACTTC. Protein product: CASSPTRNTYEQYF. The genes are TRBV18 and TRBJ2-7; unclear D gene. The germline V and J ends were trimmed by 2 bases and 4 bases, with 12 bases remaining between them. The germline V gene encodes CDR1 KGHSH and CDR2 LQKENI. The CDR3 length is 14 residues. The full variable domain, rest sourced from reference TRBV18 and TRBJ2-7, is NAGVMQNPRHLVRRRGQEARLRCSPMKGHSHVYWYRQLPEEGLKFMVYLQKENIIDESGMPKERFSAEFPKEGPSILRIQQVVRGDSAAYFCASSPTRNTYEQYFGPGTRLTVT.

V and J are TRBV28 and TRBJ1-5; D is possibly TRBD1 (5 bases). The germline V gene encodes CDR1 MDHEN and CDR2 SYDVKM. V lost 5 bases and J 0 bases, leaving 14 bases between the germline ends. The CDR3 extends over 16 amino acids. CDR3 protein: CASSQGGRDSNQPQHF. The CDR3 DNA reads as TGTGCCAGCAGTCAGGGAGGGCGAGATAGCAATCAGCCCCAGCATTTT.

The V call is TRBV6-1, the J call TRBJ2-3; 9 bases align to TRBD1. V was clipped by 2 bases and J by 6 bases; unmatched bases: 9. The germline V gene has CDR1 MNHNS and CDR2 SASEGT. This CDR3 region has 16 residues. CDR3 in DNA: TGTGCCAGCAGTGAAACCGGGACAGGGCCGGGGGATACGCAGTATTTT. It specifies CASSETGTGPGDTQYF.

This sequence joins TRBV9 and TRBJ1-1; 9 nucleotides match TRBD1. The CDR3 consists of 17 residues. CDR1 is SGDLS, CDR2 YYNGEE, per germline. Trimming took 0 bases from V and 0 from J; bases not matched to a gene: 6. CDR3 sequence (DNA): TGTGCCAGCAGCGTAGATCCCGGACAGGGGCTGAACACTGAAGCTTTCTTT. Protein product: CASSVDPGQGLNTEAFF.

This clone was picked up a small number of times. The chain employs TRBV6-6 and TRBJ2-5, with 10 bases matching TRBD2. The end of the DNA fits TRBJ2-7 better, so the J call may be wrong. Germline CDR1 MNHNY, CDR2 SVGAGI (reference sequence). The length of the CDR3 is 16 residues. The CDR3 reads CASSYPLAGRSYEQYF. The CDR3, as DNA: TGTGCCAGCAGTTACCCACTAGCGGGACGCTCCTACGAGCAGTACTTC.

This chain uses TRBV18 with TRBJ2-7; 7 positions agree with TRBD1. Germline V gives CDR1 KGHSH, CDR2 LQKENI. The CDR3 loop spans 15 amino acids. V shed 4 bases and J 8 bases; nucleotides not matched to a gene: 14. The CDR3 region has the DNA TGTGCCAGCTCACAGGGACAGATTGACCTAAGTCAGCAGTACTTC. It is translated as CASSQGQIDLSQQYF.

The CDR3 DNA reads TGCAGCGTTGAAGGGGTAGCCCCAAAAGAAAACATTCAGTACTTC. It yields the protein CSVEGVAPKENIQYF. The chain is built from TRBV29-1 and TRBJ2-4; D call uncertain. Germline lookup yields CDR1 SQVTM and CDR2 ANQGSEA. The CDR3 spans 15 residues. Deletions cut 1 base from V and 5 bases from J, with 15 bases between.

This clone was observed a few times. This chain joins TRBV5-6 and TRBJ1-1, with D uncertain. V lost 0 bases and J 0 bases, leaving 9 bases between the germline ends. CDR1 is SGHDT, CDR2 YYEEEE, per germline. This CDR3 region has 15 residues. CDR3 coding DNA: TGTGCCAGCAGCTTGGGCGCCTTCATGAACACTGAAGCTTTCTTT. Its translation is CASSLGAFMNTEAFF.

The genes are TRBV5-1 and TRBJ1-3, with a weak D call TRBD1 (6 bases). Germline V gives CDR1 SGHRS, CDR2 YFSETQ. Trimming took off 0 bases at V and 0 bases at J, with 10 bases between the two ends. This CDR3 comprises 16 residues. This chain's CDR3 is CASSLVDSRSGNTIYF. CDR3 bases: TGCGCCAGCAGCTTGGTGGACAGCCGCTCTGGAAACACCATATATTTT.

Concerning this clone itself: The junction departs from the called germline gene at one end, perhaps through a read error. The rearrangement links TRBV6-6 to TRBJ1-5; perhaps TRBD1 as D (5 bases). Germline loops: CDR1 MNHNY, CDR2 SVGAGI (reference sequence). CDR3 length: 12 amino acids. For the CDR3, the DNA is TGTGCCAGCAGTTACGAGGACATCAAGTTCAAGTTT. It translates to CASSYEDIKFKF.

This chain connects TRBV4-1 to TRBJ1-3; the D gene is possibly TRBD1 (6 bases). Germline loops: CDR1 MGHRA, CDR2 YSYEKL. V gave up 1 base and J gave up 1 base, with 11 bases separating them. This CDR3 has 16 residues. As DNA, the CDR3 is TGCGCCAGCAGCCAAGGAAACAGGGTATCTGGAAACACCATATATTTT. It encodes CASSQGNRVSGNTIYF.

CDR3 in DNA: TGTGCCAGCAGCGTTGGGACTAGCGGGAGCAGGGAGCAGTACTTC. It codes for CASSVGTSGSREQYF. This rearrangement joins TRBV28 to TRBJ2-7, with 14 bases identical to TRBD2. J was trimmed by 7 bases and V by 6 bases; bases with no gene match: 8. The CDR3 spans 15 residues. The germline CDR1 and CDR2 sequences are MDHEN and SYDVKM.

This chain uses TRBV5-5 with TRBJ2-7, with 9 bases identical to TRBD2. Germline values: CDR1 SGHKS, CDR2 YYEKEE (reference sequence). This CDR3 has 15 residues. V shed 5 bases, J shed 6 bases, and the junction held 12 bases outside the gene matches. CDR3 amino acids: CASSRMAGGPLEQYF. The CDR3 bases are TGTGCCAGCAGTCGTATGGCGGGAGGGCCTCTCGAGCAGTACTTC.

This clone has a handful of counts. The chain links TRBV2 to TRBJ1-2, with D possibly matching TRBD1 (5 bases). Trimming pared 3 bases from V and 4 bases from J, leaving 9 bases between. Germline V gives CDR1 SNHLY, CDR2 FYNNEI. The CDR3 extends over 13 amino acids. The CDR3 DNA reads as TGTGCCAGCAGTGATGGGGCCCGCTATGGCTACACCTTC. Amino acids: CASSDGARYGYTF. The entire variable domain, with the rest obtained from reference TRBV2 and TRBJ1-2, is as follows: EPEVTQTPSHQVTQMGQEVILRCVPISNHLYFYWYRQILGQKVEFLVSFYNNEISEKSEIFDDQFSVERPDGSNFTLKIRSTKLEDSAMYFCASSDGARYGYTFGSGTRLTVV.

The chain carries TRBV6-5 and TRBJ2-7; 9 bases are a match to TRBD1. V dropped 6 bases and J dropped 3; count of bases not matched to a gene: 3. Germline CDR1 MNHEY, CDR2 SVGAGI. The CDR3 spans 13 residues. As DNA, the CDR3 is TGTGCCAGCAGCTCGACAGGGGGCTACGAGCAGTACTTC. As protein: CASSSTGGYEQYF.

This clone was detected once. The chain uses TRBV5-4 and TRBJ2-7, with 7 bases matching TRBD1. Germline V gene data show CDR1 as SGHNT and CDR2 as YYREEE (reference sequence). J was trimmed by 0 bases and V by 4 bases; bases with no gene match: 7. This CDR3 has 15 amino acids. In DNA, the CDR3 is TGTGCCAGCAGCCCCGGACAGGAGAGCTCCTACGAGCAGTACTTC. It encodes CASSPGQESSYEQYF.